The 12 T cell receptor beta chains presented below share a single source sample, sequenced in a study of radiation and T cells in renal cell carcinoma (dated by TCRdb to about 2020). The library was obtained by the immunoSEQ multiplex PCR assay. TCRdb mirrors the immuneACCESS table, restricted to in-frame sequences. Some clones are absent from its copies; in checked studies, under half trace to an unresolved V gene, and the reason for the others is unknown. The sample profile shows tens of thousands of clones; about 86% of them were found once. The leading ten clones occupy 22% of the sample. This sample's time point label indicates: blood 2 weeks post-SBRT. Taken with the paper, the label for treatment or condition translates to: 15 Gy SBRT to primary tumor, nephrectomy 4 weeks later. The sequencing here drew on blood, taken from a patient whose treatment included radiotherapy and nephrectomy. The receptors derive from a woman aged 45-59 years with renal cell carcinoma.

The chain has TRBV6-5 and TRBJ2-1, with 10 bases fitting TRBD2. CDR3 length: 14 residues. The V gene's germline CDR1 is MNHEY and CDR2 SVGAGI. The J segment lost 7 bases and the V segment lost 6 bases, leaving 6 bases of the junction unmatched. The CDR3 sequence is CASSPPAGGNEQFF. The CDR3 bases are TGTGCCAGCAGCCCCCCAGCGGGGGGGAATGAGCAGTTCTTC.

The chain carries TRBV6-6 and TRBJ1-4, with 7 nucleotides matching TRBD1. Germline V lookup: CDR1 MNHNY, CDR2 SVGAGI (reference sequence). V shed 5 bases and J 7 bases; nucleotides not matched to a gene: 10. This CDR3 spans 15 amino acids. The CDR3 nucleotides are TGTGCCAGCAGTCCCTGGGACAGCCGAACTGAAAAACTGTTTTTT. It translates to CASSPWDSRTEKLFF.

The chain employs TRBV18 and TRBJ1-3; 11 positions agree with TRBD1. Losses at the gene ends were 2 bases for V and 2 bases for J; bases not matched to a gene: 8. Per germline, CDR1 KGHSH and CDR2 LQKENI. This CDR3 spans 18 amino acids. CDR3 protein: CASSPRTGQGAAGNTIYF. CDR3 nucleotides: TGTGCCAGCTCACCAAGGACTGGACAGGGGGCGGCTGGAAACACCATATATTTT.

This sequence joins TRBV6-5 and TRBJ1-2, with unresolved D. The CDR3 contains 14 residues. Trimming took off 6 bases at V and 4 bases at J, with 15 bases between the two ends. The germline V gene has CDR1 MNHEY and CDR2 SVGAGI. Written as DNA, the CDR3 is TGTGCCAGCAGCCAGAATAGACGGAGCTATGGCTACACCTTC. Amino acids: CASSQNRRSYGYTF.

This chain uses TRBV28 with TRBJ1-5; D is undetermined. CDR3 length: 15 amino acids. The V gene lost 6 bases and the J gene lost 1 base, with 13 bases spanning the gap. Germline values: CDR1 MDHEN, CDR2 SYDVKM. In nucleotides, the CDR3 is TGTGCCAGCAGCCCCGCGGGCGGGAGCAATCAGCCCCAGCATTTT. Amino acids: CASSPAGGSNQPQHF. Filled out from reference TRBV28 and TRBJ1-5, the complete variable domain reads DVKVTQSSRYLVKRTGEKVFLECVQDMDHENMFWYRQDPGLGLRLIYFSYDVKMKEKGDIPEGYSVSREKKERFSLILESASTNQTSMYLCASSPAGGSNQPQHFGDGTRLSIL.

This sequence joins TRBV7-9 and TRBJ1-2; perhaps TRBD1 as D (5 bases). Germline CDR1 and CDR2: SEHNR and FQNEAQ (reference sequence). This CDR3 contains 15 residues. V was pared by 4 bases and J by 4 bases, with 16 bases between. The CDR3 coding sequence is TGTGCCAGCAGCTCCGAAGCAGGGCTAAGCTATGGCTACACCTTC. This encodes CASSSEAGLSYGYTF.

CDR3 nucleotide sequence: TGTGCCAGTAGTATTCGGGCAGGGGGCGAAATCTACGAGCAGTACTTC. Translating gives CASSIRAGGEIYEQYF. This chain connects TRBV19 to TRBJ2-7; 8 nucleotides line up with TRBD1. V shed 3 bases, J shed 3 bases, and the junction held 10 bases outside the gene matches. There are 16 residues in the CDR3. CDR1 and CDR2 (germline): LNHDA, SQIVND (reference sequence).

The V call is TRBV5-1, the J call TRBJ2-1, with D possibly being TRBD1 or TRBD2 (5 bases each). The ends were cut back, 3 bases at V and 3 bases at J, with 10 bases in the middle. The CDR3 is 14 amino acids. Germline loops: CDR1 SGHRS, CDR2 YFSETQ. For the CDR3, the DNA is TGCGCCAGCAGCTCCGGGACGAGCTACAATGAGCAGTTCTTC. It translates to CASSSGTSYNEQFF.

The chain links TRBV4-3 to TRBJ1-4; TRBD1 agrees at 10 bases. Germline V lookup: CDR1 LGHNA, CDR2 YSLEER. This CDR3 spans 16 amino acids. V was pared by 0 bases and J by 7 bases, with 5 bases of the junction left unmatched. For the CDR3, the DNA is TGCGCCAGCAGCCAAGAGTACGGGACAGGGGTTGAAAAACTGTTTTTT. Translated, it gives CASSQEYGTGVEKLFF.

The chain couples TRBV2 to TRBJ2-7, with D possibly being TRBD2 (5 bases). There are 15 residues in the CDR3. Trimming removed 2 bases from V and 0 bases from J, with 11 bases in between. Looked up from germline, CDR1 is SNHLY and CDR2 is FYNNEI. DNA for the CDR3: TGTGCCAGCAGTGAACGGAGCGGAGGCTCCTACGAGCAGTACTTC. Protein: CASSERSGGSYEQYF.

This chain uses TRBV6-1 with TRBJ2-7; D unresolved. The CDR3 is 12 amino acids. CDR1 and CDR2 from the germline V gene are MNHNS and SASEGT. Trimming cost V 6 bases and J 0 bases, with 6 bases left between them. CDR3 coding DNA: TGTGCCAGCAGCGCAAACTCCTACGAGCAGTACTTC. It is translated as CASSANSYEQYF.

This clone appeared a few times. This chain uses TRBV19 with TRBJ2-1; D unclear. Germline-derived CDR1 and CDR2 are LNHDA and SQIVND (reference sequence). The CDR3 covers 16 residues. V was shortened by 5 bases and J by 7 bases, with 21 bases between the two germline ends. CDR3: CASSAGVGRGRNEQFF. CDR3 nucleotides: TGTGCCAGTAGTGCCGGAGTAGGGCGTGGGCGTAATGAGCAGTTCTTC. Together with reference TRBV19 and TRBJ2-1, the CDR3 gives the full variable domain: DGGITQSPKYLFRKEGQNVTLSCEQNLNHDAMYWYRQDPGQGLRLIYYSQIVNDFQKGDIAEGYSVSREKKESFPLTVTSAQKNPTAFYLCASSAGVGRGRNEQFFGPGTRLTVL.